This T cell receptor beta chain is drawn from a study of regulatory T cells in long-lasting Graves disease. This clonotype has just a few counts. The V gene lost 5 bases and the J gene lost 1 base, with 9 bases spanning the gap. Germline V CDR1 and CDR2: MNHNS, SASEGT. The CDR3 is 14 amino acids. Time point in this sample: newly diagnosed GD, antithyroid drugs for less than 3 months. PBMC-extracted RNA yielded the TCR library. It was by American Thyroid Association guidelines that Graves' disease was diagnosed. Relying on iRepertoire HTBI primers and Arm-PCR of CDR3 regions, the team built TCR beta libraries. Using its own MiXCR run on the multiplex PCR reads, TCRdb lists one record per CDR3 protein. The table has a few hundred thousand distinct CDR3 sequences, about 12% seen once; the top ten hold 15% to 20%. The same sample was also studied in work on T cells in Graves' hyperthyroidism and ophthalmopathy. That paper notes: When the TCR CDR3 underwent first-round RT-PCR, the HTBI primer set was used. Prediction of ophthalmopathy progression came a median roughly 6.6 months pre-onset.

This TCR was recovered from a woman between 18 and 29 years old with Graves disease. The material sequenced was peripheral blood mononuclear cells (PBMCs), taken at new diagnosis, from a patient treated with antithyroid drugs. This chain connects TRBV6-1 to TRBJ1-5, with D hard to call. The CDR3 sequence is CASSPWRSNQPQHF. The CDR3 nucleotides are TGTGCCAGCAGTCCGTGGCGCAGCAATCAGCCCCAGCATTTT.